This TCR beta chain was observed in a study of blood T cell repertoires in COVID-19. TCRdb keeps only in-frame clones here, not all; method: immunoSEQ multiplex PCR. In the table there are 350,000 or so clones, roughly 90% of which are singletons. The V and J ends lost 5 bases and 1 base, in that order; junction bases with no gene match: 8. Germline V gene sequence: CDR1 SGHVS, CDR2 FNYEAQ. This CDR3 spans 16 amino acids. V gene TRBV7-6 combines with J gene TRBJ2-7, with 10 bases fitting TRBD1. This clonotype was obtained from a young man with active or convalescent COVID-19. Material: peripheral blood. The CDR3 sequence: CASSQQPDRGSYEQYF. The CDR3, as DNA: TGTGCCAGCAGCCAACAGCCGGACAGGGGGTCCTACGAGCAGTACTTC.